These T cell receptor beta chains were read from a single sample in a study of blood T cells in healthy people across ages. TCRdb itself ran the 5' RACE reads through MiXCR, one entry per CDR3 protein. The table lists about 1.5 million distinct CDR3 sequences, approximately 42% of them singletons. The sequenced sample was blood. The receptors were sampled from a woman between 18 and 30 years old in good health. Each CDR3 is given with its conserved first and last residue. The order of the fields is V gene, CDR3 protein.

v_gene: TRBV3-1
CDR3aa: CASSSSMTGNYGYTF

v_gene: TRBV12-5
CDR3aa: CASGLSILDEQFF

v_gene: TRBV3-1
CDR3aa: CASSQEMLYGYTF

v_gene: TRBV24-1
CDR3aa: CATSDSWSFF

v_gene: TRBV29-1
CDR3aa: CSVGLAGGRTDTQYF

v_gene: TRBV20-1
CDR3aa: CSASRTKGTSPLHF

v_gene: TRBV4-1
CDR3aa: CASSQDYSGGYEQYF

v_gene: TRBV20-1
CDR3aa: CSAQGVASGRGTDTQYF

v_gene: TRBV21-1
CDR3aa: CASSKAGGFGGSSPQETQYF

v_gene: TRBV4-1
CDR3aa: CASSQDRLYEQYF

v_gene: TRBV20-1
CDR3aa: CTVDGGNEQFF

v_gene: TRBV9
CDR3aa: CASSVDLAGADTQYF

v_gene: TRBV12-3/TRBV12-4
CDR3aa: CASSTTGRAFPQHF

v_gene: TRBV24-1
CDR3aa: CATSDSAGADYGYTF

v_gene: TRBV12-3/TRBV12-4
CDR3aa: CASMRTLYGYTF

v_gene: TRBV7-2
CDR3aa: CATGQRNNEQFF

v_gene: TRBV12-3/TRBV12-4
CDR3aa: CASRDSGGGGYEQYF

v_gene: TRBV5-4
CDR3aa: CASSFYLKVYEQFF

v_gene: TRBV20-1
CDR3aa: CSAGPDIREGPYEQYF

v_gene: TRBV27
CDR3aa: CASSSGTSGKRNEQFF

v_gene: TRBV6-6
CDR3aa: CASSYERISYEQYF

v_gene: TRBV4-3
CDR3aa: CASSQALQAGSYEQYF

v_gene: TRBV24-1
CDR3aa: CATRTIIGYGYTF

v_gene: TRBV27
CDR3aa: CASSLRGTNQPQHF

v_gene: TRBV5-1
CDR3aa: CASGLVQGATTNYGYTF

v_gene: TRBV21-1
CDR3aa: CASSPKDSYNEQFF

v_gene: TRBV6-1
CDR3aa: CASNDGFVEAFF

v_gene: TRBV20-1
CDR3aa: CSARDSAKSTDTQYF

v_gene: TRBV12-3/TRBV12-4
CDR3aa: CASSSIWRGSYNEQYF

v_gene: TRBV20-1
CDR3aa: CSASPELGTDTQYF

v_gene: TRBV4-1
CDR3aa: CASSQGLAGGYEQFF

v_gene: TRBV29-1
CDR3aa: CSGSPGTQYF

v_gene: TRBV12-3/TRBV12-4
CDR3aa: CASSRTQGAEPQHF

v_gene: TRBV12-3/TRBV12-4
CDR3aa: CASTRVTEAFF

v_gene: TRBV5-1
CDR3aa: CASRPGQAAYNEQFF

v_gene: TRBV5-1
CDR3aa: CASSRLSNEQYF

v_gene: TRBV6-1
CDR3aa: CASSKTSAYNEQFF

v_gene: TRBV27
CDR3aa: CTRSVSGSREQFF

v_gene: TRBV3-1
CDR3aa: CASTEAGGVDGYTF

v_gene: TRBV14
CDR3aa: CASSQGTFEQFF

v_gene: TRBV7-6
CDR3aa: CASSLETGLAGGGADTQYF

v_gene: TRBV11-2
CDR3aa: CASSSALAGGPYEQYF

v_gene: TRBV20-1
CDR3aa: CSARDIGGLRTDTQYF

v_gene: TRBV7-9
CDR3aa: CASSFDRGSVYTF

v_gene: TRBV12-3/TRBV12-4
CDR3aa: CASSLYGQGVPDTQYF

v_gene: TRBV7-9
CDR3aa: CASLPGLHTDTQYF

v_gene: TRBV10-3
CDR3aa: CAFSTGGNTEAFF